The TCR beta chain under discussion was sequenced for a study of post-analysis software for immune sequencing data (dated by TCRdb to the mid-2010s). Background on the whole study: Recorded disease courses included relapsing-remitting, secondary progressive and progressive-relapsing multiple sclerosis, with some patients lacking subtype annotation. The patient repertoires were compared against 11 previously published healthy control repertoires obtained from donors aged about 6 to 26 years. A subset of samples was prepared in parallel using single-end sample barcoding, then pooled and co-amplified after Illumina adapter ligation. What the authors observed across the whole study: Direct clustering with F measure revealed strong co-clustering of samples prepared in the same batch, which led to a batch-effect correction. Patients showed significantly higher frequencies than controls for a handful of TRBV segments, among them TRBV5-6, TRBV5-1 and TRBV20-1. The control group was slightly older than the multiple sclerosis patient group. Multiple sclerosis patients had significantly lower normalized Chao1 diversity than controls, a result that suggests substantial peripheral T-cell clonal expansion.

To demonstrate the VDJtools post-analysis software, TCR beta repertoires were profiled from the peripheral blood of roughly 14 young patients with multiple sclerosis. The multiple sclerosis patients were children and adolescents between about 6 and 15 years of age. A remark on this clonotype: It lacks a known antigen. No much larger clone is present one base from it, and per-base qualities are unavailable.

Libraries were built with PCR. The instrument given in TCRdb is Illumina HiSeq 2500. To reduce PCR and sequencing biases, unique molecular identifiers were built into the TCR beta cDNA libraries. Every 1 to 10 million input T cells yielded some 500,000 cDNA molecules, meaning each molecule approximated one T cell. The patient libraries were prepared and sequenced using the same protocol as the earlier healthy control dataset. Samples belonging to the same batch were prepared together, multiplexed and sequenced on a shared HiSeq lane. The authors processed their data as follows. MIGEC was used to process the raw barcoded reads, and molecular identifier groups with only a single read were discarded before consensus assembly and CDR3 extraction. Clonotype tables were post-analysed with VDJtools, and diversity was normalized by down-sampling all datasets to the smallest sample size. Repertoire overlap clustering matched CDR3 amino acid but not nucleotide sequences to correct batch-related cross-sample contamination. TCRdb cleaned the public reads at Q25 with fastp, built clones with MiXCR and kept in-frame beta chains. CDR3 protein duplicates are merged, each entry listing the most common genes and DNA. TCRdb's processing, not the authors', yielded these V and J calls. For this sample the table gives approximately 400,000 distinct CDR3 sequences, of which about a third were detected only once. The ten most abundant clones make up around 15% of the sample.

There are 14 amino acids in the CDR3, from cysteine to phenylalanine inclusive. The sequence is cut down to CDR3 DNA, 42 bases in frame from base 1. The germline V gene encodes CDR1 SNHLY and CDR2 FYNNEI. V loses 8 bases, J loses 3 bases, and the germline ends lie 14 bases apart. What was sequenced was blood. This sequence uses TRBV2 and TRBJ1-5; TRBD1 is perhaps the D gene, given 5 matching bases. This TCR came from a girl between 5 and 17 years old with multiple sclerosis. Here is the DNA: TGTGCCAGCGGCGACAGTCAATCCAATCAGCCCCAGCATTTT. Translated, it reads CASGDSQSNQPQHF.